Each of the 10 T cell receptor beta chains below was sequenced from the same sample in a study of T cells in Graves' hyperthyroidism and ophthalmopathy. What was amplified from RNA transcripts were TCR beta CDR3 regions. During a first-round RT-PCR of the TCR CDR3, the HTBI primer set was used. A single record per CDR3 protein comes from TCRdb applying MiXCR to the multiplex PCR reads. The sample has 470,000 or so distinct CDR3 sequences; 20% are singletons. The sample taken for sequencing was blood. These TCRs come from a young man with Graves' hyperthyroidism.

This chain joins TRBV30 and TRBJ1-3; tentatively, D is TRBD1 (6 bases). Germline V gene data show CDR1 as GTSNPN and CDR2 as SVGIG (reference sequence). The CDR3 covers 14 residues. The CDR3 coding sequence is TGTGCTTGGGGGGCTTGGGACACTGGAAACACCATATATTTT. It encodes CAWGAWDTGNTIYF.

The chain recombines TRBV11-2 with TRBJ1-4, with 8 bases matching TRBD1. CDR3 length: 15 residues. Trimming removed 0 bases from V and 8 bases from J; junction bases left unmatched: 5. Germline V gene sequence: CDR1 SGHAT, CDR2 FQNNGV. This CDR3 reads CASSLDGQGGEKLFF. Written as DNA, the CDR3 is TGTGCCAGCAGCTTAGACGGACAGGGTGGGGAAAAACTGTTTTTT.

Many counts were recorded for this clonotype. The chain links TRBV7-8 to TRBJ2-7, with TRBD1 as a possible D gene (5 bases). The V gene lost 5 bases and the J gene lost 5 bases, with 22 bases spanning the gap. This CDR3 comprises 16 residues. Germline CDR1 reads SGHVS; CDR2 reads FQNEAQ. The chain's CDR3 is CASSHVKGRVVHEQYF. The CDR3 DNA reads TGTGCCAGCAGCCACGTAAAGGGCAGGGTCGTCCACGAGCAGTACTTC.

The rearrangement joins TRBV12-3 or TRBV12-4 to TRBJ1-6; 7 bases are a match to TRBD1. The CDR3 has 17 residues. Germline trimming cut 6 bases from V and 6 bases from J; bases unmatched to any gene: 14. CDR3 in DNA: TGTGCCAGCAGAGAGAGCGGGGGGGGACAGCGTAATTCACCCCTCCACTTT. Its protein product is CASRESGGGQRNSPLHF.

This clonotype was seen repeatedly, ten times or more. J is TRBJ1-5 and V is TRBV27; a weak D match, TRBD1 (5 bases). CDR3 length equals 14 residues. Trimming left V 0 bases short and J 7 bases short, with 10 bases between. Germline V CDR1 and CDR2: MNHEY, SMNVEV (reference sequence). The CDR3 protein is CASSLSGEGQPQHF. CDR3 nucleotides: TGTGCCAGCAGTTTATCGGGGGAAGGGCAGCCCCAGCATTTT.

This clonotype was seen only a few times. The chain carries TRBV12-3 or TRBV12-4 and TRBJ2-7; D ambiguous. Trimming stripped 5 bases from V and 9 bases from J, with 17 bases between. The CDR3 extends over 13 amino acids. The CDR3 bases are TGTGCCAGCAGTCTCTCGGCAGTTCGAGGGCAGTACTTC. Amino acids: CASSLSAVRGQYF.

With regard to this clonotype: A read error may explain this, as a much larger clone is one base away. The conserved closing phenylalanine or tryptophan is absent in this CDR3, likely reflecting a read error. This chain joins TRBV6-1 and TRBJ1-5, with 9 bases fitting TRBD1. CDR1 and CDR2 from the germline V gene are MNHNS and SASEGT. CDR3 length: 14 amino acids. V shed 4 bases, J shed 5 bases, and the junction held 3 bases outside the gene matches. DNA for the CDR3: TGTGCCAGCAGTGTTGACAGGGGGGATCAGCCCCAGCATTAT. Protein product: CASSVDRGDQPQHY.

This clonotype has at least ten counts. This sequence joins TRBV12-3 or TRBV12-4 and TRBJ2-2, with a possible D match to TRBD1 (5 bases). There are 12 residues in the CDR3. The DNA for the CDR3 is TGTGCGGGGCAGGAGAACACCGGGGAGCTGTTTTTT. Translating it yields CAGQENTGELFF.

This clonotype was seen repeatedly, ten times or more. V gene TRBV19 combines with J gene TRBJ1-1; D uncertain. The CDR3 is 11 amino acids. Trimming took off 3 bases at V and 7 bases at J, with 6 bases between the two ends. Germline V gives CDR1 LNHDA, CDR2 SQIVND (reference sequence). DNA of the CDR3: TGTGCCAGTAGTATTACTTTTGAAGCTTTCTTT. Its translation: CASSITFEAFF.

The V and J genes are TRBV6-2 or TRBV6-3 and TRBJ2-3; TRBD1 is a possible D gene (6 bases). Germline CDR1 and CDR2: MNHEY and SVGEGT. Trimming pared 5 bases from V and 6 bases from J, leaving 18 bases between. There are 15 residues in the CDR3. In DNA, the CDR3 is TGTGCCAGCAGTCCTAGAGGGGGTTTTCTGGATACGCAGTATTTT. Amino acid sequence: CASSPRGGFLDTQYF.